This T cell receptor (beta chain) was retrieved from a study of glioma-infiltrating T cells. Amplification of TCR alpha and beta CDR3 regions from RNA used iRepertoire nested multiplex PCR. Each CDR3 protein is one row after TCRdb ran MiXCR on the multiplex PCR reads. The sample has 160,000 or so distinct CDR3 sequences, more than 35% seen once. Details on this clonotype: Its specificity is not known.

The V and J ends lost 4 bases and 3 bases, in that order; junction bases with no gene match: 13. The length of the CDR3 is 16 residues. CDR1 DFQATT and CDR2 SNEGSKA come from the germline V gene (reference sequence). Notes on the study in general: Tissue and blood shared very few CDR3 sequences.

Material for sequencing was glioma tissue, nonneoplastic brain tissue, or PBMCs (not recorded which). The TCR was taken from a human donor with low-grade glioma or glioblastoma, undergoing nonglioma brain surgery, or in good health (not recorded which). This chain links TRBV20-1 with TRBJ2-3, with TRBD1 matching 7 bases. The CDR3 sequence: CSAKTRPPGGTDTQYF. The DNA of the CDR3 is TGCAGTGCTAAGACAAGACCCCCAGGGGGAACAGATACGCAGTATTTT.